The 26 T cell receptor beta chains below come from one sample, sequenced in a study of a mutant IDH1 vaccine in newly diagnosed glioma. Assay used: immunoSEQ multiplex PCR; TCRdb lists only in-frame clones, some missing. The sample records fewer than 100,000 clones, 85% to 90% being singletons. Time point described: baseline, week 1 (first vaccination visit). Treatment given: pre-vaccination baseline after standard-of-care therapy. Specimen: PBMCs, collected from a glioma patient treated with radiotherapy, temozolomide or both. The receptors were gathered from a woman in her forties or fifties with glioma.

CDR3 region: CASSQEFRLEQYF. The CDR3 nucleotides read TGTGCCAGCAGCCAAGAATTCCGCCTGGAGCAGTACTTC. This chain links TRBV14 with TRBJ2-7; D not resolved. Germline lookup yields CDR1 SGHDN and CDR2 FVKESK. There are 13 residues in the CDR3. V lost 0 bases, J lost 7 bases, and 10 bases lay in between.

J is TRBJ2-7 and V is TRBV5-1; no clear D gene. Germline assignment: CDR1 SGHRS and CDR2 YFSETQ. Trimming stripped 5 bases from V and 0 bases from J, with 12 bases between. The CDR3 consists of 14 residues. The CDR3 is CASRPDLSSYEQYF. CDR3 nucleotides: TGCGCCAGCAGACCTGACCTGAGCTCCTACGAGCAGTACTTC.

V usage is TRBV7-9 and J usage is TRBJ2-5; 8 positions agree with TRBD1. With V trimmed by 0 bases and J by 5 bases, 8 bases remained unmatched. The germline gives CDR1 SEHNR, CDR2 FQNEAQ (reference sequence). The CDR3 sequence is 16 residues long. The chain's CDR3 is CASSLAGDRLHETQYF. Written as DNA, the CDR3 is TGTGCCAGCAGCTTAGCGGGGGACAGGTTGCACGAGACCCAGTACTTC. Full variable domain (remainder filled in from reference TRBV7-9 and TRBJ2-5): DTGVSQNPRHKITKRGQNVTFRCDPISEHNRLYWYRQTLGQGPEFLTYFQNEAQLEKSRLLSDRFSAERPKGSFSTLEIQRTEQGDSAMYLCASSLAGDRLHETQYFGPGTRLLVL.

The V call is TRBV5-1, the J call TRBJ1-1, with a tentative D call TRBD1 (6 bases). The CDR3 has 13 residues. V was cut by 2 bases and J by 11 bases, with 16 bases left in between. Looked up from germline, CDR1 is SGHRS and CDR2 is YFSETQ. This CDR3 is CASSFDDRSSAFF. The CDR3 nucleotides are TGCGCCAGCAGCTTCGACGACAGGTCCTCGGCTTTCTTT.

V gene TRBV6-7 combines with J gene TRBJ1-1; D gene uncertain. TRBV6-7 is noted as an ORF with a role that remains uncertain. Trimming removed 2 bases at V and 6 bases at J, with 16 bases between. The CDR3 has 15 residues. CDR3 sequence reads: CASSYRISGRAEAFF. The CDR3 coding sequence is TGTGCCAGCAGTTACCGCATATCTGGGCGGGCTGAAGCTTTCTTT.

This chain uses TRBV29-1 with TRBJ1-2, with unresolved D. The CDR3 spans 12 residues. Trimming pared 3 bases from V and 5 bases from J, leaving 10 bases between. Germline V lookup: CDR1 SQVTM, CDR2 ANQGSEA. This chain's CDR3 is CSVEVGIYGYTF. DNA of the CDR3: TGCAGCGTTGAGGTTGGGATTTATGGCTACACCTTC.

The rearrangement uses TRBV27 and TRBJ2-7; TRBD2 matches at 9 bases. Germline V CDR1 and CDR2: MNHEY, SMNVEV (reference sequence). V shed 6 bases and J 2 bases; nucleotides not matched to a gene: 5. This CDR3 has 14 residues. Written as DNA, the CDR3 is TGTGCCAGCAGGCGGACTAGCGCCGCCTACGAGCAGTACTTC. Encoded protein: CASRRTSAAYEQYF.

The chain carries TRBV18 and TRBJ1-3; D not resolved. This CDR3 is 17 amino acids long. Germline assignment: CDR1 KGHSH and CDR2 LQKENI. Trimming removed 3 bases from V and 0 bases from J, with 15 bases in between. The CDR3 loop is CASSPMIGAYSGNTIYF. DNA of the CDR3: TGTGCCAGCTCACCGATGATAGGAGCCTACTCTGGAAACACCATATATTTT. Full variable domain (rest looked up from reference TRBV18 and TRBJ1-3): NAGVMQNPRHLVRRRGQEARLRCSPMKGHSHVYWYRQLPEEGLKFMVYLQKENIIDESGMPKERFSAEFPKEGPSILRIQQVVRGDSAAYFCASSPMIGAYSGNTIYFGEGSWLTVV.

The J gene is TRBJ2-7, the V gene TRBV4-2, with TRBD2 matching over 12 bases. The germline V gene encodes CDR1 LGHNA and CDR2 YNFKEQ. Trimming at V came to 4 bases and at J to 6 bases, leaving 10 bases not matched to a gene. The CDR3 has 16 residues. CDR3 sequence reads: CASSRGTSGHFSEQYF. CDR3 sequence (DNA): TGTGCCAGCAGCCGCGGGACTAGCGGGCACTTCTCCGAGCAGTACTTC.

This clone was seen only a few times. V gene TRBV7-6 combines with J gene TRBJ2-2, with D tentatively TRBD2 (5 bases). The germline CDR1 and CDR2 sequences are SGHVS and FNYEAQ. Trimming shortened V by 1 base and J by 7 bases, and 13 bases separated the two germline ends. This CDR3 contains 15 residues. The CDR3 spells CASSLVTRASGELFF. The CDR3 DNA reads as TGTGCCAGCAGCTTAGTGACGAGGGCGAGCGGGGAGCTGTTTTTT.

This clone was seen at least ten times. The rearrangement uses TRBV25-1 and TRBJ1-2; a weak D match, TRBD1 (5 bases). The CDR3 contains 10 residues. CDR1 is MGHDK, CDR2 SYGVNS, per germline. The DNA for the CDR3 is TGTGCTACGCGGGGGGAAGGCTACACCTTC. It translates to CATRGEGYTF.

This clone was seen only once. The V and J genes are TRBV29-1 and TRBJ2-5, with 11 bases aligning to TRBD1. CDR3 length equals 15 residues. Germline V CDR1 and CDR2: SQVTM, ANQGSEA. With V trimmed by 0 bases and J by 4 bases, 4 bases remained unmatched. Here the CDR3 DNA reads TGCAGCGTTGAAGAGACGGGACAGGGGGGAGAGACCCAGTACTTC. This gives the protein CSVEETGQGGETQYF.

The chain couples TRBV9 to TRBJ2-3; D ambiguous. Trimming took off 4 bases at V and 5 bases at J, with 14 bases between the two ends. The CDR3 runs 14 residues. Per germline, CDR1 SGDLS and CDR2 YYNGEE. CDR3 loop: CASSLGISKDTQYF. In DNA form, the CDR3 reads TGTGCCAGCAGCCTTGGGATCTCGAAAGATACGCAGTATTTT. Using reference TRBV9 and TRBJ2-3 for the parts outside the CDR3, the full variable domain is DSGVTQTPKHLITATGQRVTLRCSPRSGDLSVYWYQQSLDQGLQFLIQYYNGEERAKGNILERFSAQQFPDLHSELNLSSLELGDSALYFCASSLGISKDTQYFGPGTRLTVL.

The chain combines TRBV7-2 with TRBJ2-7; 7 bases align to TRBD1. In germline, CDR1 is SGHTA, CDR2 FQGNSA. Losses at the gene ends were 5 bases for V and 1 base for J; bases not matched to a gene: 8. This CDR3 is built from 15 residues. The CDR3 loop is CASSVQGSASYEQYF. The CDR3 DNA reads TGTGCCAGCAGCGTACAGGGGTCGGCTTCCTACGAGCAGTACTTC.

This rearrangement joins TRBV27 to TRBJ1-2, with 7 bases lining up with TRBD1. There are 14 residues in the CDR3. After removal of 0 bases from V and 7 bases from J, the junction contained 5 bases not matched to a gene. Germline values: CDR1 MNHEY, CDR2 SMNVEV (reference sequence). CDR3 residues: CASSLSLGQRGYTF. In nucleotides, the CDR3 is TGTGCCAGCAGTTTATCGCTGGGACAGCGTGGCTACACCTTC.

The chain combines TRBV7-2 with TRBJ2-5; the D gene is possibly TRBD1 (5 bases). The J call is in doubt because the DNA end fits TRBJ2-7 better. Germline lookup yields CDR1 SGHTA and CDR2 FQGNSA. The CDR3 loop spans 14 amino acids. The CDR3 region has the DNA TGTGCCAGCAGCCCAGGGCTCAGGTCCTACGAGCAGTACTTC. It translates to CASSPGLRSYEQYF.

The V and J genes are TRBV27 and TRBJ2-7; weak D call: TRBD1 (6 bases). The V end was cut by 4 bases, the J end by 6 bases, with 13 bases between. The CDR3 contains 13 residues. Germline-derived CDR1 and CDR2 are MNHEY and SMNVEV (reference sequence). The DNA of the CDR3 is TGTGCCAGCAGTTCCCGGACAGCATCCGAGCAGTACTTC. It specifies CASSSRTASEQYF.

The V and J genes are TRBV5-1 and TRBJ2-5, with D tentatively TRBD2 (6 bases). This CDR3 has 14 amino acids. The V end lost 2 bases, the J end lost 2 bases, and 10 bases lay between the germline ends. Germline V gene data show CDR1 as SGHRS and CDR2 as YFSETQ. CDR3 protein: CASSFGGRQETQYF. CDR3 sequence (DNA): TGCGCCAGCAGCTTCGGGGGAAGGCAAGAGACCCAGTACTTC. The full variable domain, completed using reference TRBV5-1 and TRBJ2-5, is KAGVTQTPRYLIKTRGQQVTLSCSPISGHRSVSWYQQTPGQGLQFLFEYFSETQRNKGNFPGRFSGRQFSNSRSEMNVSTLELGDSALYLCASSFGGRQETQYFGPGTRLLVL.

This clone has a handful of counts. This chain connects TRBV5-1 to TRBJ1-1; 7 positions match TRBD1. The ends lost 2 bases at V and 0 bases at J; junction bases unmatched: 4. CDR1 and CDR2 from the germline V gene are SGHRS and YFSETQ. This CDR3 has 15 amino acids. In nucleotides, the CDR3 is TGCGCCAGCAGCTTTCAGGACAGGTTGAACACTGAAGCTTTCTTT. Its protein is CASSFQDRLNTEAFF.

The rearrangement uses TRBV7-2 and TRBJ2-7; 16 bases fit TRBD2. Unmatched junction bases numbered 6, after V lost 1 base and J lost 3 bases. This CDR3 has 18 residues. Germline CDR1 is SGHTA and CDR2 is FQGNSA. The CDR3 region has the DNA TGTGCCAGCAGCTTAGGGGGACTAGCGGGAGGGCCGGGCTACGAGCAGTACTTC. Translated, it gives CASSLGGLAGGPGYEQYF.

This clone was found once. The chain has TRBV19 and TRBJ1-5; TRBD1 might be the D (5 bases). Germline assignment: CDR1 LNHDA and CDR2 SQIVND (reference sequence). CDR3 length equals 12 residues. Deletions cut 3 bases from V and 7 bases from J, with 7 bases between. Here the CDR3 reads CASSIGGQPQHF. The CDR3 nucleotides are TGTGCCAGTAGTATTGGGGGACAGCCCCAGCATTTT.

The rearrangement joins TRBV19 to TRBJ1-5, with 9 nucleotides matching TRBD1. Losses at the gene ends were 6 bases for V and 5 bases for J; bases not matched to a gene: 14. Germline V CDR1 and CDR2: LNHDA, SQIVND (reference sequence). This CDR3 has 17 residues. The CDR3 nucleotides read TGTGCCAGTAGGGCCGGGACAGGGACCAGGATCGATCAGCCCCAGCATTTT. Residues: CASRAGTGTRIDQPQHF.

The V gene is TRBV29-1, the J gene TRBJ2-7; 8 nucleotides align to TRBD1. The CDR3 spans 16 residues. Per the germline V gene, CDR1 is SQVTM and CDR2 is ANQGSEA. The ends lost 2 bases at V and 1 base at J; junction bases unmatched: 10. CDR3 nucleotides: TGCAGCGTTGAACCTGGAGGGGGGACAGGTTCCTACGAGCAGTACTTC. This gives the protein CSVEPGGGTGSYEQYF.

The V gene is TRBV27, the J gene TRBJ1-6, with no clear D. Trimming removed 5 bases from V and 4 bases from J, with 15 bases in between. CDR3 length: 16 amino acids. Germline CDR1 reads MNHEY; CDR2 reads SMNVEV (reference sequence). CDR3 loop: CASSPTGRSYNSPLHF. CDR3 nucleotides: TGTGCCAGCAGTCCGACGGGCAGGTCGTATAATTCACCCCTCCACTTT.

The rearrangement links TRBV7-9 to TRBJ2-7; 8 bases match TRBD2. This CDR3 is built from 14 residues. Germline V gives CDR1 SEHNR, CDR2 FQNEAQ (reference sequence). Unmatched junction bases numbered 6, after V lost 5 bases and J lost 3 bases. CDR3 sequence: CASSRELADYEQYF. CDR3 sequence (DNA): TGTGCCAGCAGCCGAGAACTAGCGGACTACGAGCAGTACTTC.

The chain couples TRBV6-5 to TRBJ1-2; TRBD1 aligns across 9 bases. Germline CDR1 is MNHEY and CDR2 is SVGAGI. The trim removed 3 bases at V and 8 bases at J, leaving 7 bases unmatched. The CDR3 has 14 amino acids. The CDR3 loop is CASSYHGTGIGYTF. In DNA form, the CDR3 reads TGTGCCAGCAGTTATCACGGGACAGGGATCGGCTACACCTTC.